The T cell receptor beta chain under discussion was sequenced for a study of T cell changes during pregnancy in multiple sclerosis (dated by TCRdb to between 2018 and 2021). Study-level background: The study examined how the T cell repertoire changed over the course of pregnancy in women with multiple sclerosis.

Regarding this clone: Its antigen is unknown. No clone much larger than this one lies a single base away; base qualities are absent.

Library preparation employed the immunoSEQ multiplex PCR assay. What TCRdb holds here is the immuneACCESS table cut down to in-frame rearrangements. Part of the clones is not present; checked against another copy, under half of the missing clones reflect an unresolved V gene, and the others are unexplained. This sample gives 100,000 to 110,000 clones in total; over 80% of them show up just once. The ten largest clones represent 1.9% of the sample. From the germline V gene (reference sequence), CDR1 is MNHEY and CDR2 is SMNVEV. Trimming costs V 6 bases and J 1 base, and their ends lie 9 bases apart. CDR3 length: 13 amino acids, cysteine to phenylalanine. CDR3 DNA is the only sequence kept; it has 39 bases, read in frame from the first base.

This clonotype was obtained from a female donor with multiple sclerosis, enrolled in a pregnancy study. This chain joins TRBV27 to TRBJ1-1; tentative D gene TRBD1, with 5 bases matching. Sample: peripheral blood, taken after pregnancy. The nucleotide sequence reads TGTGCCAGCAGGAAGACAGAGAACACTGAAGCTTTCTTT. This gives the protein CASRKTENTEAFF.